These 25 T cell receptor beta chains originate from one sample sequenced in a study of T cell responses to AZD1222 COVID-19 vaccine. Sequencing was performed with immunoSEQ multiplex PCR; in TCRdb, only in-frame clones are kept and a portion is missing. The sample lists about 79,000 clones; about 83% were seen once. The material was peripheral blood, obtained 28 days after the second AZD1222 dose. The source is an adult who received the AZD1222 COVID-19 vaccine.

This chain connects TRBV2 to TRBJ2-7; 7 bases map to TRBD1. CDR1 and CDR2 (germline): SNHLY, FYNNEI. This CDR3 is built from 14 residues. With V trimmed by 2 bases and J by 5 bases, 6 bases remained unmatched. The CDR3 DNA is TGTGCCAGCAGTGAACGGAGAGGGGGCAACGAGCAGTACTTC. This gives the protein CASSERRGGNEQYF.

The rearrangement joins TRBV27 to TRBJ2-7; tentative D call: TRBD1 (6 bases). V shed 3 bases and J shed 6 bases, with 15 bases lying between them. The CDR3 covers 14 residues. Per germline, CDR1 MNHEY and CDR2 SMNVEV (reference sequence). The CDR3 here is CASSLDRVNREQYF. The CDR3, as DNA: TGTGCCAGCAGTTTGGACAGAGTAAACCGCGAGCAGTACTTC.

This chain uses TRBV9 with TRBJ2-5; the match to TRBD2 covers 9 bases. V was clipped by 0 bases and J by 2 bases; unmatched bases: 8. The CDR3 sequence is 17 residues long. Germline CDR1 is SGDLS and CDR2 is YYNGEE. The CDR3, as DNA: TGTGCCAGCAGCGTAGAGGGAGGTAGCGGGAGACAAGAGACCCAGTACTTC. It translates to CASSVEGGSGRQETQYF.

The chain couples TRBV4-1 to TRBJ2-5; TRBD2 matches 15 bases. Germline CDR1 and CDR2: MGHRA and YSYEKL. The CDR3 spans 19 residues. The V and J ends lost 3 bases and 0 bases, in that order; junction bases with no gene match: 8. The CDR3 loop is CASSHRGLAGGPNQETQYF. The DNA of the CDR3 is TGCGCCAGCAGCCACCGCGGACTAGCGGGAGGGCCCAACCAAGAGACCCAGTACTTC.

The rearrangement joins TRBV10-1 to TRBJ2-1; 10 nucleotides agree with TRBD2. CDR3 length: 17 residues. Trimming at V came to 6 bases and at J to 4 bases, leaving 12 bases not matched to a gene. Germline V gives CDR1 WNHNN, CDR2 SYGVQD (reference sequence). CDR3 loop: CASSYPHRLAGYNEQFF. For the CDR3, the DNA is TGCGCCAGCAGCTACCCACACCGACTAGCGGGTTACAATGAGCAGTTCTTC.

The V gene is TRBV5-1, the J gene TRBJ2-2; the match to TRBD1 covers 8 bases. Germline trimming cut 0 bases from V and 4 bases from J; bases unmatched to any gene: 11. Germline V CDR1 and CDR2: SGHRS, YFSETQ. CDR3 size: 18 residues. CDR3 amino acids: CASSLAISYGTGTGELFF. In DNA, the CDR3 is TGCGCCAGCAGCTTGGCGATATCTTACGGGACAGGCACCGGGGAGCTGTTTTTT.

The V gene is TRBV6-5, the J gene TRBJ1-1; 7 bases are shared with TRBD1. V was pared by 6 bases and J by 4 bases, with 5 bases of the junction left unmatched. CDR3 length: 13 amino acids. Germline assignment: CDR1 MNHEY and CDR2 SVGAGI. CDR3 in DNA: TGTGCCAGCAGGAGACAGGGAGGCACTGAAGCTTTCTTT. It is translated as CASRRQGGTEAFF.

The chain combines TRBV7-2 with TRBJ2-1; TRBD1 aligns across 7 bases. The CDR3 length is 18 residues. V shed 5 bases, J shed 7 bases, and the junction held 20 bases outside the gene matches. Germline V gene data show CDR1 as SGHTA and CDR2 as FQGNSA. CDR3 sequence (DNA): TGTGCCAGCAGCCCAGGTCAGCTAAGGGGACAGAGAATTAATGAGCAGTTCTTC. It specifies CASSPGQLRGQRINEQFF.

The CDR3 here is CASSLSAYQPQHF. The DNA for the CDR3 is TGTGCCAGCAGCTTGTCAGCTTATCAGCCCCAGCATTTT. The chain recombines TRBV7-6 with TRBJ1-5, with D hard to call. V was cut by 3 bases and J by 5 bases, with 8 bases left in between. CDR1 SGHVS and CDR2 FNYEAQ come from the germline V gene. The CDR3 is 13 residues long.

This clone was picked up one time. The J gene is TRBJ2-3, the V gene TRBV27; maybe TRBD2 (5 bases). Trimming cost V 6 bases and J 8 bases, with 12 bases left between them. Germline V gene sequence: CDR1 MNHEY, CDR2 SMNVEV (reference sequence). This CDR3 has 12 amino acids. The CDR3 protein is CASSKRVGTQYF. In DNA, the CDR3 is TGTGCCAGCAGCAAGAGGGTGGGTACGCAGTATTTT.

The CDR3 region is CASSRPTGPARDYHNEQFF. For the CDR3, the DNA is TGCGCCAGCAGTCGTCCTACGGGCCCAGCCCGGGACTATCACAATGAGCAGTTCTTC. The chain couples TRBV5-1 to TRBJ2-1; 7 bases fit TRBD2. Germline V lookup: CDR1 SGHRS, CDR2 YFSETQ. The CDR3 totals 19 residues. The V segment lost 5 bases and the J segment 5 bases; nucleotides outside the gene matches: 22.

CDR3 in DNA: TGTGCCAGCAGCTTAAGGATTGAGCAGTTCTTC. Its translation is CASSLRIEQFF. V usage is TRBV11-1 and J usage is TRBJ2-1; D is unclear. Germline loops: CDR1 SGHAT, CDR2 FQDESV (reference sequence). The CDR3 loop spans 11 amino acids. V gave up 2 bases and J gave up 9 bases, with 5 bases separating them.

This rearrangement joins TRBV5-4 to TRBJ2-7, with 10 bases aligning to TRBD1. Germline V gene lookup returns CDR1 SGHNT and CDR2 YYREEE (reference sequence). The CDR3 has 16 amino acids. V gave up 2 bases and J gave up 1 base; unmatched junction bases: 6. This CDR3 is CASSLRRDRGSYEQYF. The DNA for the CDR3 is TGTGCCAGCAGCTTACGGAGGGACAGGGGATCCTACGAGCAGTACTTC.

This chain connects TRBV28 to TRBJ1-1; D not resolved. Germline values: CDR1 MDHEN, CDR2 SYDVKM. V lost 5 bases, J lost 0 bases, and 13 bases lay in between. CDR3 length equals 15 residues. The CDR3 region is CASSPKEIMNTEAFF. The CDR3 coding sequence is TGTGCCAGCAGTCCAAAAGAGATTATGAACACTGAAGCTTTCTTT.

The chain has TRBV5-1 and TRBJ2-7; no clear D gene. The CDR3 totals 14 residues. Germline CDR1 reads SGHRS; CDR2 reads YFSETQ. Trimming pared 0 bases from V and 2 bases from J, leaving 9 bases between. CDR3 DNA sequence: TGCGCCAGCAGCTTGGAGCAATCAACCTACGAGCAGTACTTC. This gives the protein CASSLEQSTYEQYF.

This clone is a singleton in its sample. The V call is TRBV11-2, the J call TRBJ1-2, with a weak D call TRBD1 (6 bases). Germline V gives CDR1 SGHAT, CDR2 FQNNGV. The CDR3 runs to 13 residues. Trimming shortened V by 4 bases and J by 8 bases, and 14 bases separated the two germline ends. CDR3 sequence reads: CASSSLQGNGYTF. DNA of the CDR3: TGTGCCAGCAGCTCTTTACAGGGTAACGGCTACACCTTC.

The rearrangement links TRBV6-6 to TRBJ2-2, with TRBD1 matching 8 bases. The CDR3 is made up of 15 amino acids. Germline V gene sequence: CDR1 MNHNY, CDR2 SVGAGI (reference sequence). The ends lost 6 bases at V and 4 bases at J; junction bases unmatched: 7. As DNA, the CDR3 is TGTGCCAGCAGCACAATGACAGGGGCCACCGGGGAGCTGTTTTTT. Encoded protein: CASSTMTGATGELFF.

V and J are TRBV18 and TRBJ1-2; D perhaps matches TRBD1 (5 bases). The germline V and J ends were trimmed by 1 base and 5 bases, with 17 bases remaining between them. There are 16 residues in the CDR3. CDR1 and CDR2 (germline): KGHSH, LQKENI. As DNA, the CDR3 is TGTGCCAGCTCACCACAAACCGGGACCCTCAATTATGGCTACACCTTC. Translated, it gives CASSPQTGTLNYGYTF.

This chain links TRBV9 with TRBJ2-7; TRBD1 matches 8 bases. Germline V CDR1 and CDR2: SGDLS, YYNGEE. The CDR3 is 15 residues long. The V and J ends lost 3 bases and 7 bases, in that order; junction bases with no gene match: 12. The CDR3 is CASSAWTGLGEEQYF. As DNA, the CDR3 is TGTGCCAGCAGCGCTTGGACAGGGTTGGGGGAGGAGCAGTACTTC.

V is TRBV27 and J is TRBJ2-2, with 9 bases that match TRBD1. After removal of 6 bases from V and 0 bases from J, the junction contained 8 bases not matched to a gene. Germline-derived CDR1 and CDR2 are MNHEY and SMNVEV (reference sequence). The CDR3 consists of 17 residues. The CDR3 coding sequence is TGTGCCAGCAGCACCGGGACAGGGAGTTCGAACACCGGGGAGCTGTTTTTT. Translated: CASSTGTGSSNTGELFF.

This chain connects TRBV30 to TRBJ2-5; D not certain. Germline V gene sequence: CDR1 GTSNPN, CDR2 SVGIG (reference sequence). The CDR3 is 13 amino acids. Trimming took 2 bases from V and 6 from J, leaving 13 bases between them. CDR3 residues: CAWSRALAKTQYF. The CDR3 nucleotides are TGTGCCTGGAGTCGGGCCCTGGCGAAGACCCAGTACTTC.

The V and J genes are TRBV7-3 and TRBJ2-7; 10 bases agree with TRBD1. This CDR3 comprises 15 residues. V dropped 1 base and J dropped 2; count of bases not matched to a gene: 2. From germline, CDR1 is SGHTA and CDR2 FQGTGA. CDR3: CASSLSGTGAYEQYF. CDR3 sequence (DNA): TGTGCCAGCAGCTTAAGCGGGACAGGGGCCTACGAGCAGTACTTC.

The table lists this clone with a few counts. This chain links TRBV11-2 with TRBJ2-1; TRBD2 might be the D (5 bases). This CDR3 has 14 residues. CDR1 and CDR2 (germline): SGHAT, FQNNGV. Trimming shortened V by 5 bases and J by 2 bases, and 10 bases separated the two germline ends. CDR3 nucleotides: TGTGCCAGCAGCCCACGAGGGACCTACAATGAGCAGTTCTTC. This gives the protein CASSPRGTYNEQFF. The full variable domain, with the rest looked up from reference TRBV11-2 and TRBJ2-1, is EAGVAQSPRYKIIEKRQSVAFWCNPISGHATLYWYQQILGQGPKLLIQFQNNGVVDDSQLPKDRFSAERLKGVDSTLKIQPAKLEDSAVYLCASSPRGTYNEQFFGPGTRLTVL.

This chain connects TRBV6-6 to TRBJ2-2; tentatively, D is TRBD1 or TRBD2 (5 bases each). Germline CDR1 and CDR2: MNHNY and SVGAGI (reference sequence). Trimming removed 6 bases from V and 1 base from J, with 12 bases in between. The CDR3 extends over 15 amino acids. CDR3 residues: CASSLGTGNTGELFF. For the CDR3, the DNA is TGTGCCAGCAGCCTGGGGACGGGGAACACCGGGGAGCTGTTTTTT.

Written as DNA, the CDR3 is TGTGCCAGCAGTTACGGCCCCCCGAGGGGCAATCAGCCCCAGCATTTT. Translating gives CASSYGPPRGNQPQHF. The rearrangement joins TRBV6-2 or TRBV6-3 to TRBJ1-5; D is uncertain. CDR3 size: 16 residues. V dropped 2 bases and J dropped 2 bases, with 13 bases sitting between them. From germline, CDR1 is MNHEY and CDR2 SVGEGT.